Sequencing of this TCR beta chain was carried out in a study of glioma-infiltrating T cells after dendritic cell vaccination. Study-wide findings and caveats: No direct clonality-survival link was found; a diverse polyclonal response may matter.

From germline, CDR1 is MNHNY and CDR2 SVGAGI (reference sequence). V gave up 0 bases and J gave up 3 bases, with 8 bases separating them. CDR3 length: 14 amino acids. The repertoire was sequenced with immunoSEQ multiplex PCR; TCRdb's copy has only in-frame clones and lacks some. Of roughly 80,000 clones listed, around 87% are singletons. The time point: after dendritic cell vaccination, including at tumor progression/relapse. Of note for this clone: Its antigen is currently unknown.

The chain employs TRBV6-6 and TRBJ1-1; a weak D match, TRBD1 (6 bases). Sequencing was performed on blood, taken after dendritic cell vaccination. The source is a human donor with glioblastoma. The CDR3 DNA follows: TGTGCCAGCAGTTACTCGGGGGCCGACACTGAAGCTTTCTTT. Translating gives CASSYSGADTEAFF.